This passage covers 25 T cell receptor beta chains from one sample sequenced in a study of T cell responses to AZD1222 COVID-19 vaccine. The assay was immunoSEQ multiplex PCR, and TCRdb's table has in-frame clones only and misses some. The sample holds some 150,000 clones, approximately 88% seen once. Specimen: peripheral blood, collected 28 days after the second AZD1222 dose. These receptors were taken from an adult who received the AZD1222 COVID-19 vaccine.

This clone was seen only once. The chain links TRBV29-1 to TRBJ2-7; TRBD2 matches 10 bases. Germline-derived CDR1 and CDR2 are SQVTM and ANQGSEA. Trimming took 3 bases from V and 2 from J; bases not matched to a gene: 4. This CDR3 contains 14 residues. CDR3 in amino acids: CSVEGLAGAYEQYF. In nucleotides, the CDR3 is TGCAGCGTTGAGGGGCTAGCGGGAGCCTACGAGCAGTACTTC.

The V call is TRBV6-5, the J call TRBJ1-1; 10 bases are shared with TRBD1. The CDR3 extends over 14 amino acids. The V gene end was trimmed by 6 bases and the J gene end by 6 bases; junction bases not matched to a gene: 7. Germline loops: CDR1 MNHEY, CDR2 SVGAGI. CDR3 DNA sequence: TGTGCCAGCAGCCGACAGGGGGCTGGGGCTGAAGCTTTCTTT. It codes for CASSRQGAGAEAFF.

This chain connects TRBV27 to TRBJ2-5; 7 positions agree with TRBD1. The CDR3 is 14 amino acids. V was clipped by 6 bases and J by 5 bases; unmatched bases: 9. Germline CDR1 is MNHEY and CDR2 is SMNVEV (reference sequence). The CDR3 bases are TGTGCCAGCAGAGGGACAGCCTTAGGGGAGACCCAGTACTTC. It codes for CASRGTALGETQYF.

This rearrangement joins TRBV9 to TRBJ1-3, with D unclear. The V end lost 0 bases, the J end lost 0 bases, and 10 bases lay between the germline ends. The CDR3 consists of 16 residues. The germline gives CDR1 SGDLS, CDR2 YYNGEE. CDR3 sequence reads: CASSVGASSSGNTIYF. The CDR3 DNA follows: TGTGCCAGCAGCGTAGGAGCTTCCAGCTCTGGAAACACCATATATTTT.

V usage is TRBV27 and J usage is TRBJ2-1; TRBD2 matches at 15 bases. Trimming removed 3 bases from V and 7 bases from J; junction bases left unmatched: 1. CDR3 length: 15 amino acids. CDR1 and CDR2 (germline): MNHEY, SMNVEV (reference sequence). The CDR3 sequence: CASSLGLAGGNEQFF. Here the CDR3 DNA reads TGTGCCAGCAGTTTGGGACTAGCGGGGGGAAATGAGCAGTTCTTC.

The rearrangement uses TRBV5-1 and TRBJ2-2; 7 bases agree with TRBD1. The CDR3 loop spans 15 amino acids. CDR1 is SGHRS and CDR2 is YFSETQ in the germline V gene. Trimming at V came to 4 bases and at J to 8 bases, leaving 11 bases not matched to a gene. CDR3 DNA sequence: TGCGCCAGCAGCCTGGACAGGCCCGATACGGGGGAGCTGTTTTTT. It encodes CASSLDRPDTGELFF. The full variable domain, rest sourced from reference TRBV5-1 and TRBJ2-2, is KAGVTQTPRYLIKTRGQQVTLSCSPISGHRSVSWYQQTPGQGLQFLFEYFSETQRNKGNFPGRFSGRQFSNSRSEMNVSTLELGDSALYLCASSLDRPDTGELFFGEGSRLTVL.

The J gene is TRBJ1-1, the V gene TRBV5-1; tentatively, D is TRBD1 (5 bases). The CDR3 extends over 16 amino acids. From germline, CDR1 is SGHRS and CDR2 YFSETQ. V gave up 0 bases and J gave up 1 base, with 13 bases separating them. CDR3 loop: CASSLAGGAQNTEAFF. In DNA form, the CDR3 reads TGCGCCAGCAGCTTGGCCGGAGGGGCGCAGAACACTGAAGCTTTCTTT. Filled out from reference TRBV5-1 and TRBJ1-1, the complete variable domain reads KAGVTQTPRYLIKTRGQQVTLSCSPISGHRSVSWYQQTPGQGLQFLFEYFSETQRNKGNFPGRFSGRQFSNSRSEMNVSTLELGDSALYLCASSLAGGAQNTEAFFGQGTRLTVV.

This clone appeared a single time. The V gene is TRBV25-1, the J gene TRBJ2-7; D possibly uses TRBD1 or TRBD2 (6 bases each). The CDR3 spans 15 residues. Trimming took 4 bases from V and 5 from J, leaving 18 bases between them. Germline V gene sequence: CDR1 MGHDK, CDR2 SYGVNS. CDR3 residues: CASSALRGALNEQYF. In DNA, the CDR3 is TGTGCCAGCAGTGCCTTGAGGGGGGCGCTGAACGAGCAGTACTTC.

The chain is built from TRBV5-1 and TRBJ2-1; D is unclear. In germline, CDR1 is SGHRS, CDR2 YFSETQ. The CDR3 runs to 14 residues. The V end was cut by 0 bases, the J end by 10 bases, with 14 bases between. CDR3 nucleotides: TGCGCCAGCAGCTTGGAGTCGGATATAGGAGAGCAGTTCTTC. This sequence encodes CASSLESDIGEQFF.

CDR3 in amino acids: CASREALAGGQDTQYF. For the CDR3, the DNA is TGTGCCAGCAGAGAGGCACTAGCGGGGGGACAAGATACGCAGTATTTT. The chain links TRBV2 to TRBJ2-3, with TRBD2 identical over 12 bases. The germline V gene encodes CDR1 SNHLY and CDR2 FYNNEI. The CDR3 totals 16 residues. V shed 6 bases, J shed 5 bases, and the junction held 9 bases outside the gene matches.

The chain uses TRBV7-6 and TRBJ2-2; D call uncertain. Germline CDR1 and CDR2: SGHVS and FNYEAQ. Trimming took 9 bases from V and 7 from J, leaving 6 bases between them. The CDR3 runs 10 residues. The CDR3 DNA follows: TGTGCCAGGGCGGACGGGGAGCTGTTTTTT. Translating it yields CARADGELFF.

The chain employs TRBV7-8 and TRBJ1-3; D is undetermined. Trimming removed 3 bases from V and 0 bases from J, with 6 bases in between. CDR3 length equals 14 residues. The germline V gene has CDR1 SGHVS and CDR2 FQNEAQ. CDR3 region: CASSLEGSGNTIYF. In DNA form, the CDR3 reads TGTGCCAGCAGCTTGGAAGGCTCTGGAAACACCATATATTTT.

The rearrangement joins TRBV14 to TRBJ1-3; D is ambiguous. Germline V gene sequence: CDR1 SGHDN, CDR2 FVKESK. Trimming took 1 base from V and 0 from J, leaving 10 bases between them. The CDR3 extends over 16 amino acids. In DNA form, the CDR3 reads TGTGCCAGCAGCCAAGTTTCCGTGTTCTCTGGAAACACCATATATTTT. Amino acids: CASSQVSVFSGNTIYF.

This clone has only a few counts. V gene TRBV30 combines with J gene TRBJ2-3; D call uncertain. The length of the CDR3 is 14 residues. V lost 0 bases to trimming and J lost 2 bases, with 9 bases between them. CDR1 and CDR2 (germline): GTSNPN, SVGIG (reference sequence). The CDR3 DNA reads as TGTGCCTGGAGTGTAGGTCGGACCACAGATACGCAGTATTTT. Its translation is CAWSVGRTTDTQYF.

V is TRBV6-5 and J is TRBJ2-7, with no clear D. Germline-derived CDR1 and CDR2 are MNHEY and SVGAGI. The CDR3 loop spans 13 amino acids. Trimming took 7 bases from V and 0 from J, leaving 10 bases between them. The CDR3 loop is CASMPLISYEQYF. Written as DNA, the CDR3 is TGTGCCAGCATGCCACTCATCTCCTACGAGCAGTACTTC.

The CDR3 region has the DNA TGTGCCAGCAGTTTCAGCGGGGGGGCCGGGGATACGCAGTATTTT. Translation gives CASSFSGGAGDTQYF. J is TRBJ2-3 and V is TRBV2, with 10 bases matching TRBD2. Germline lookup yields CDR1 SNHLY and CDR2 FYNNEI. This CDR3 comprises 15 residues. Unmatched junction bases numbered 8, after V lost 5 bases and J lost 6 bases.

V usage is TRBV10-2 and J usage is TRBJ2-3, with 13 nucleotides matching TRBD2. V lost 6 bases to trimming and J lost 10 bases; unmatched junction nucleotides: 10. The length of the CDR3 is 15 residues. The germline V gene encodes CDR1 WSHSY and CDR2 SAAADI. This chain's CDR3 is CASRGLAGTLEAQYF. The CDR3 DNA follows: TGCGCCAGCAGGGGACTAGCGGGGACGCTCGAGGCGCAGTATTTT.

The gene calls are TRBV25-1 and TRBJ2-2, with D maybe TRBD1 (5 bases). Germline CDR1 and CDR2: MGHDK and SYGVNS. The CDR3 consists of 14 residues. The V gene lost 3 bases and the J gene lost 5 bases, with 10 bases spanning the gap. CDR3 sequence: CASSEAGKTGELFF. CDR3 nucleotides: TGTGCCAGCAGTGAGGCAGGGAAAACCGGGGAGCTGTTTTTT.

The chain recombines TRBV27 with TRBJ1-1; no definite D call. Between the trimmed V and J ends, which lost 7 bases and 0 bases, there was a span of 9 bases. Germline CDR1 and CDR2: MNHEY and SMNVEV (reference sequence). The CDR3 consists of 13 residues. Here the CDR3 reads CASKSQMNTEAFF. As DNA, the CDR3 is TGTGCCAGCAAGTCCCAGATGAACACTGAAGCTTTCTTT.

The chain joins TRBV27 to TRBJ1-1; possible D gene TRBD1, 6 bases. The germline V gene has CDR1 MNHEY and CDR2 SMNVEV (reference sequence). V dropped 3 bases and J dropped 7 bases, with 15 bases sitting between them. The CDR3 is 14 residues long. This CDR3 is CASSFGTNSGEAFF. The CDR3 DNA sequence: TGTGCCAGCAGTTTCGGGACAAATTCCGGTGAAGCTTTCTTT.

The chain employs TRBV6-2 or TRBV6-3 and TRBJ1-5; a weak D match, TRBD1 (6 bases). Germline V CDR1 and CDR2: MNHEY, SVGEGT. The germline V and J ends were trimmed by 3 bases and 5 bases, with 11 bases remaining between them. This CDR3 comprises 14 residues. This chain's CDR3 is CASSYSQGHQPQHF. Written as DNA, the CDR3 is TGTGCCAGCAGTTATTCACAGGGACATCAGCCCCAGCATTTT.

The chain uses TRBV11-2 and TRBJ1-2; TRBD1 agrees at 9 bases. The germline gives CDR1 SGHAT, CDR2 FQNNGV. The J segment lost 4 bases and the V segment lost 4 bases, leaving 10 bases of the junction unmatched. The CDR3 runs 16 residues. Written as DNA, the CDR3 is TGTGCCAGCAGCTCCCCAACCGGGACAGGGTTCTATGGCTACACCTTC. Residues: CASSSPTGTGFYGYTF.

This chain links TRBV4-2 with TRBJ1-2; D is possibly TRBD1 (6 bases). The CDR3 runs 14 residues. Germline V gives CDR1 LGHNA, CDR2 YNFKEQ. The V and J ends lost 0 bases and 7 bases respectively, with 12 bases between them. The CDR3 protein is CASSQEGGTGGYTF. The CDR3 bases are TGTGCCAGCAGCCAAGAAGGGGGAACCGGTGGCTACACCTTC.

In DNA, the CDR3 is TGTGCCAGCAGTGAATTTGGTGGAGAGACCCAGTACTTC. Translating gives CASSEFGGETQYF. The chain has TRBV6-1 and TRBJ2-5; D is undetermined. This CDR3 has 13 residues. V lost 2 bases to trimming and J lost 4 bases, with 8 bases between them. Per the germline V gene, CDR1 is MNHNS and CDR2 is SASEGT.

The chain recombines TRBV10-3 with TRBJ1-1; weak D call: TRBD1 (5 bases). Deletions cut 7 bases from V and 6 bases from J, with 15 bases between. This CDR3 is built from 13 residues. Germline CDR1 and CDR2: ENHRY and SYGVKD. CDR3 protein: CAIMGDRGAEAFF. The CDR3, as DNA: TGTGCCATCATGGGCGACAGAGGGGCTGAAGCTTTCTTT.